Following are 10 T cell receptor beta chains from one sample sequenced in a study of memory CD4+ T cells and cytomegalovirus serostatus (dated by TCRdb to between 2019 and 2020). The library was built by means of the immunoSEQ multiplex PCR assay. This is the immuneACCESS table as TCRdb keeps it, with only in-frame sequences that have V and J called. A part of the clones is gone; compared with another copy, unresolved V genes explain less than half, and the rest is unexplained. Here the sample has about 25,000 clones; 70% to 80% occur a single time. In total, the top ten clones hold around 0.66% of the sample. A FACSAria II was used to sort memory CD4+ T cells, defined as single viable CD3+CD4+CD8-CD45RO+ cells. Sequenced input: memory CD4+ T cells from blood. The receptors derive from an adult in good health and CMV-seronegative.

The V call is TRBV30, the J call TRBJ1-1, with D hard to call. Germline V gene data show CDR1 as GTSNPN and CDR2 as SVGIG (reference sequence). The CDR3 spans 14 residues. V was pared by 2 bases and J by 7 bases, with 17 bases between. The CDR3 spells CAWSYRAVSSEAFF. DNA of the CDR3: TGTGCCTGGAGTTACCGGGCCGTTAGCAGTGAAGCTTTCTTT.

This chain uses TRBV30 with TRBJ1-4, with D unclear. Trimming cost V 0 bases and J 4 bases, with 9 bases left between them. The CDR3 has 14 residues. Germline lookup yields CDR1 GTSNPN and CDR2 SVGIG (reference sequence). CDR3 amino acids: CAWSVTGNNEKLFF. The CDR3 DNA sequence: TGTGCCTGGAGTGTAACGGGGAATAATGAAAAACTGTTTTTT.

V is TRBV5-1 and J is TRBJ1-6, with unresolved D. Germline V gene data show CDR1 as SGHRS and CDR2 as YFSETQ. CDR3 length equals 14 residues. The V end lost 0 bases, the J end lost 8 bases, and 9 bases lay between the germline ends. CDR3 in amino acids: CASSLEADHSPLHF. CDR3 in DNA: TGCGCCAGCAGCTTGGAAGCAGACCATTCACCCCTCCACTTT.

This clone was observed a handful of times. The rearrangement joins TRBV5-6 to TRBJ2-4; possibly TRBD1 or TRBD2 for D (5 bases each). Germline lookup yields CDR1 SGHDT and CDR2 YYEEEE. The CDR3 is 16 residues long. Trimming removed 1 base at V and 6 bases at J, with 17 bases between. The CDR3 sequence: CASSLRDHGRGNIQYF. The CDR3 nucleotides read TGTGCCAGCAGCTTGCGGGACCACGGTAGGGGAAACATTCAGTACTTC.

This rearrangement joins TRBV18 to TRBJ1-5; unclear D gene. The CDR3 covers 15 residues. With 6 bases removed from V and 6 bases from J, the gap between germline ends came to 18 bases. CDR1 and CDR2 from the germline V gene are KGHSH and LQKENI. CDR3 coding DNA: TGTGCCAGCTCGCCCGATCCGGGGAACGGTCAGCCCCAGCATTTT. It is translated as CASSPDPGNGQPQHF.

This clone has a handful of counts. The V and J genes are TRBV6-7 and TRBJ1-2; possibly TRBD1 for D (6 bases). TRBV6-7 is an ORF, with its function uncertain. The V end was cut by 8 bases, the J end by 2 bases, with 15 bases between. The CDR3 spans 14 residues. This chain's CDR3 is CASDRRQANYGYTF. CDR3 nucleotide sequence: TGTGCCAGCGACCGACGACAGGCGAACTATGGCTACACCTTC.

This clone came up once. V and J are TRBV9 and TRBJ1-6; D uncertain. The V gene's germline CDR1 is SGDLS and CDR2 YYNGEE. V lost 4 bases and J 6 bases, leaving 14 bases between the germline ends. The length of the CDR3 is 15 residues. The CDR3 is CASSPSTASNSPLHF. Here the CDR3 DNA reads TGTGCCAGCAGCCCGTCAACCGCAAGTAATTCACCCCTCCACTTT.

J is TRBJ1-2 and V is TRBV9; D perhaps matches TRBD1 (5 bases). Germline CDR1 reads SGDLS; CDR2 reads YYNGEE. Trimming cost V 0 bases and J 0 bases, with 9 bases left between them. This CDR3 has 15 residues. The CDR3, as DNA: TGTGCCAGCAGCGTAGGGGCAGGGTCTAACTATGGCTACACCTTC. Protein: CASSVGAGSNYGYTF. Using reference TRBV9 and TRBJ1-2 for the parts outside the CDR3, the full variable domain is DSGVTQTPKHLITATGQRVTLRCSPRSGDLSVYWYQQSLDQGLQFLIQYYNGEERAKGNILERFSAQQFPDLHSELNLSSLELGDSALYFCASSVGAGSNYGYTFGSGTRLTVV.

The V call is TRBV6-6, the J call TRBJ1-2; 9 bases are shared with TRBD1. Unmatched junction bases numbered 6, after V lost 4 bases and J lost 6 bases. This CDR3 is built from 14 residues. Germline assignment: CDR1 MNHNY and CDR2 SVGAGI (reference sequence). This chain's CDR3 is CASSSWTGVNGYTF. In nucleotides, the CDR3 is TGTGCCAGCAGTTCCTGGACAGGGGTGAATGGCTACACCTTC.

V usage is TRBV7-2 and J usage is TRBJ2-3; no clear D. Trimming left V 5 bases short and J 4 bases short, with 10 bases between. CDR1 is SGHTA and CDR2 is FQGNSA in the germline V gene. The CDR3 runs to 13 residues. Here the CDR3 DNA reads TGTGCCAGCAGCCGCCGAGTGGCAGATACGCAGTATTTT. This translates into CASSRRVADTQYF.